These 12 T cell receptor beta chains share one sample of origin, sequenced in a study of CD8+ T cells in alopecia areata. In each case, RNA was isolated and then reverse transcribed into cDNA as the sequencing template. Only in-frame clones appear in the TCRdb table, and some are missing; sequencing was by immunoSEQ multiplex PCR. The repertoire consists of 270,000 or so clones, none detected only once. Pooled cutaneous lymph node cells were sorted using CD4, CD8alpha, NKG2D, NKG2ACE and other markers. The sample consisted of CD4+ T cells sorted from a lymph node. The receptor set was obtained from a C3H/HeJ mouse with alopecia areata. This strain has MHC haplotype H2-k.

A remark on this clone: The listed genes are named as in mouse. This sample also contains other DNA sequences that code for the same CDR3. CDR3: CASRTSSAETLYF. The DNA read from the CDR3 is TGTGCCAGCCGGACATCTAGTGCAGAA. The chain couples TRBV13-1 to TRBJ2-3, with D possibly being TRBD1 (5 bases). Coverage ceases 4 residues before the CDR3 finishes, and the germline J gene fills in the end. The CDR3 runs to 13 residues. The ends were cut back, 7 bases at V and 0 bases at J, with 9 bases in the middle. Germline loops: CDR1 NSHNY, CDR2 SYGAGN.

In the case of this clone: Mouse names are used for the genes. The missing CDR3 end, 4 residues past where the read stops, is filled in from the germline J gene. The V call is TRBV13-3, the J call TRBJ2-5, with 11 positions matching TRBD2. The CDR3 spans 16 residues. Germline V gene sequence: CDR1 NNHDY, CDR2 SYVADS. The CDR3 is CASSGNPGLGEDTQYF. Partial CDR3 DNA: TGTGCCAGCAGCGGAAACCCGGGACTGGGGGAAGAC.

Only a few counts were recorded for this clone. The germline and genes are mouse ones. Other nucleotide sequences from this sample produce the same CDR3. CDR3 DNA, as far as it was read: TGTGCCAGCAGCCGCGACTGGTCTAGTGCAGAA. This encodes CASSRDWSSAE. The full CDR3 sequence reads CASSRDWSSAETLYF. The chain is built from TRBV5 and TRBJ2-3; a possible D gene is TRBD2 (6 bases). Sequencing ends 4 residues short of the CDR3 end; the germline J gene provides the rest. CDR1 is LGHNA, CDR2 YNLKQL, per germline (reference sequence). The CDR3 totals 15 residues. The V end was cut by 4 bases, the J end by 0 bases, with 11 bases between.

On this clone: The genes and germline here are from mouse. The read ends 4 residues shy of where the CDR3 ends; the end is completed using the germline J gene. The V and J genes are TRBV3 and TRBJ2-7, with 9 bases fitting TRBD2. Unmatched junction bases numbered 3, after V lost 6 bases and J lost 0 bases. CDR1 is SNHLY, CDR2 FYNGKV, per germline (reference sequence). The CDR3 has 14 amino acids. The CDR3 reads CASRSGGGSYEQYF. CDR3 DNA, as far as it was read: TGTGCCAGCAGATCTGGGGGGGGCTCCTAT.

This clone appeared a few times. Each gene name is a mouse one. The CDR3 end is not reached by the read, which stops 4 residues before it; the germline J gene fills it in. Other DNA sequences in the sample encode the same CDR3. V is TRBV1 and J is TRBJ1-2; the D is unclear. The CDR3 contains 13 residues. Germline V lookup: CDR1 NSQYPW, CDR2 LRSPGD (reference sequence). Between the trimmed V and J ends, which lost 3 bases and 0 bases, there was a span of 5 bases. The sequenced CDR3 bases are TGCACCTGCAGTGCCAGTACAAACTCC. Protein product: CTCSASTNS. The entire CDR3 sequence reads CTCSASTNSDYTF.

In regard to this clone: The listed genes are named as in mouse. From the germline J gene comes the end of the CDR3, since the read stops 4 residues before it. The sample contains more than one DNA sequence encoding this CDR3. The gene calls are TRBV5 and TRBJ1-1; a possible D gene is TRBD1 (6 bases). Looked up from germline, CDR1 is LGHNA and CDR2 is YNLKQL (reference sequence). CDR3 length equals 14 residues. V was clipped by 3 bases and J by 1 base, with 9 bases between them. The covered CDR3 bases are TGTGCCAGCAGCCAGGGACATCTAAACACA. Its translation is CASSQGHLNT. The whole CDR3 sequence reads CASSQGHLNTEVFF.

This clone turned up a few times. Mouse names are used for the genes. The sequenced fragment ends 4 residues before the CDR3 boundary, so the rest is inferred from the germline J gene. The gene calls are TRBV13-3 and TRBJ2-7; a possible D gene is TRBD1 (5 bases). There are 12 residues in the CDR3. Germline V lookup: CDR1 NNHDY, CDR2 SYVADS. Trimming left V 7 bases short and J 3 bases short, with 11 bases between. CDR3 bases read: TGTGCCAGCCTCAGACAGAACTAT. It specifies CASLRQNY. The entire CDR3 is CASLRQNYEQYF.

Comment on this clone: Germline and genes here are mouse. The sequence runs out 4 residues before the end of the CDR3; the remainder is reconstructed from the germline J gene. The chain combines TRBV1 with TRBJ2-1, with 12 bases aligning to TRBD2. This CDR3 is built from 15 residues. With V trimmed by 3 bases and J by 6 bases, 3 bases remained unmatched. The germline V gene has CDR1 NSQYPW and CDR2 LRSPGD (reference sequence). CDR3 DNA, as far as it was read: TGCACCTGCAGTGCGCCGGGACTGGGGGGTGCT. As protein: CTCSAPGLGGA. The whole CDR3 protein is CTCSAPGLGGAEQFF.

As regards this clone: Any gene name here is a mouse gene name. The CDR3 goes on 4 residues after the read ends, and that part is filled in from the germline J gene. V and J are TRBV13-2 and TRBJ2-4; TRBD1 might be the D (5 bases). Germline V gene data show CDR1 as NNHNN and CDR2 as SYGAGS (reference sequence). The CDR3 covers 13 residues. The covered CDR3 bases are TGTGCCAGCGGTGAAGTGGAGGGGAAC. This encodes CASGEVEGN. Given in full, the CDR3 is CASGEVEGNTLYF.

As to this clone: Genes and germline are mouse. The read ends 4 residues shy of where the CDR3 ends; the end is completed using the germline J gene. The V call is TRBV19, the J call TRBJ1-1; TRBD1 is a possible D gene (5 bases). Germline V gene sequence: CDR1 FNHDT, CDR2 SITEND (reference sequence). The CDR3 runs to 14 residues. V lost 3 bases and J lost 1, with 10 bases in between. The DNA read from the CDR3 is TGTGCCAGCAGTAATGGCCAGGGGAACACA. It encodes CASSNGQGNT. The entire CDR3 reads CASSNGQGNTEVFF.

This clone was observed a few times. All gene names here are mouse names. The sequenced CDR3 bases are TGCACCTGCAGTGGCGGGACAGGGTTTAACCAAGAC. This translates into CTCSGGTGFNQD. The whole CDR3 sequence is CTCSGGTGFNQDTQYF. J is TRBJ2-5 and V is TRBV1; 9 bases align to TRBD1. The CDR3 is cut off 4 residues early in the read; its end comes from the germline J gene. CDR1 and CDR2 (germline): NSQYPW, LRSPGD (reference sequence). The length of the CDR3 is 16 residues. V trimming: 4 bases; J trimming: 0 bases; junction bases outside the gene matches: 5.

This clone was observed a handful of times. Genes and germline are mouse. The observed sequence ends 4 residues before the CDR3 terminus, with the missing tail filled in from the germline J gene. The same CDR3 also results from other DNA sequences found in this sample. V gene TRBV19 combines with J gene TRBJ2-1, with D maybe TRBD2 (5 bases). Germline V gives CDR1 FNHDT, CDR2 SITEND (reference sequence). The CDR3 covers 13 residues. V was trimmed by 2 bases and J by 3 bases, leaving 6 bases between them. The sequenced part of the CDR3 DNA is TGTGCCAGCAGTATCCTGGGCTATGCT. Translation: CASSILGYA. The whole CDR3 sequence is CASSILGYAEQFF.